This section outlines one T cell receptor (beta chain) sequence together with its context. V lost 1 base and J lost 0, with 12 bases in between. Germline V gene sequence: CDR1 SQVTM, CDR2 ANQGSEA. This CDR3 has 15 amino acids. This sample stems from a study of T cell responses to AZD1222 COVID-19 vaccine. Repertoires were generated with immunoSEQ multiplex PCR, while TCRdb's copy carries only in-frame clones and drops some. The table records around 99,000 clones, about 92% of them present only once. The input for sequencing was peripheral blood, taken on day 0 of AZD1222 vaccination. The source is an adult in good health. The genes are TRBV29-1 and TRBJ2-5; D is possibly TRBD1 or TRBD2 (5 bases each). The CDR3 protein is CSVEAGRGYQETQYF. The CDR3 nucleotides are TGCAGCGTTGAAGCGGGGCGAGGGTACCAAGAGACCCAGTACTTC.